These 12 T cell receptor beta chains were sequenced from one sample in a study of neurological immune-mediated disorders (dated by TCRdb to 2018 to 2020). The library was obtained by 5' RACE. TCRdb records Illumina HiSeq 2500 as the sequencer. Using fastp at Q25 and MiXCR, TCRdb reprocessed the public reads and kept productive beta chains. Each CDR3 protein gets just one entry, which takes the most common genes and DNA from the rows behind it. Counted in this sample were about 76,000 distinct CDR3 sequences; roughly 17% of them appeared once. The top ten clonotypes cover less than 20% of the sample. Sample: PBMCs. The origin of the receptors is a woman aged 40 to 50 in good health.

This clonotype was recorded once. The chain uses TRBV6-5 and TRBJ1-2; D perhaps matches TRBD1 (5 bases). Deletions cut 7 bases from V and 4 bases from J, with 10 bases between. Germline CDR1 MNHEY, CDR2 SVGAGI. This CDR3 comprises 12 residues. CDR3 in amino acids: CASTRGGYGYTF. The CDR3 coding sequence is TGTGCCAGCACTAGGGGCGGCTATGGCTACACCTTC.

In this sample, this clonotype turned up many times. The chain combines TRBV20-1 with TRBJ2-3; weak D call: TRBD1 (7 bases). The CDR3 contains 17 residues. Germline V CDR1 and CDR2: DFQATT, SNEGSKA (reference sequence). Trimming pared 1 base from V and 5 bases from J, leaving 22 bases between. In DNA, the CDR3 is TGCAGTGCTAGAGGGACCGGAGGGGGCAGGGAGGAAGATACGCAGTATTTT. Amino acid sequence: CSARGTGGGREEDTQYF.

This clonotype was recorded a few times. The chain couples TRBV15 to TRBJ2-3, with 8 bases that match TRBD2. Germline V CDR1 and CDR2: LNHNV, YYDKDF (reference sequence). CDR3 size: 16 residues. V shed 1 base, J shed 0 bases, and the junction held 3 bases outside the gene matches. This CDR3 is CATSRGRGGSTDTQYF. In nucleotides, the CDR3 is TGTGCCACCAGCAGAGGCCGGGGGGGGAGCACAGATACGCAGTATTTT.

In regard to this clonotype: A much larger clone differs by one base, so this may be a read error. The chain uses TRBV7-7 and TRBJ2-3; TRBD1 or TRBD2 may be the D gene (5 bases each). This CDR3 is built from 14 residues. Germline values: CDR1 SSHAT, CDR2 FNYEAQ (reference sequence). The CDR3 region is CASSLVGAGATQYF. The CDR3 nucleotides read TGTGCTAGCAGCTTAGTCGGGGCTGGGGCGACGCAGTATTTT.

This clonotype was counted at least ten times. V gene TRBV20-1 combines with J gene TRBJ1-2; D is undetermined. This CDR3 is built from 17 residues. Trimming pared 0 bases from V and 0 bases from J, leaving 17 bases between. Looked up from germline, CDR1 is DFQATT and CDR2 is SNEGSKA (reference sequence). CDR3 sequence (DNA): TGCAGTGCTAGAGACCGGGAACGCACAGCGTCTAACTATGGCTACACCTTC. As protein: CSARDRERTASNYGYTF.

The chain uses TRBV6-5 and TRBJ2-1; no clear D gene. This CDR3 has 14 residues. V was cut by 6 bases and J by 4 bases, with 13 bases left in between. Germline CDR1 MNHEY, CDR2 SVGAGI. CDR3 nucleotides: TGTGCCAGCAGCCTAAACGGTTTATACAATGAGCAGTTCTTC. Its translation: CASSLNGLYNEQFF.

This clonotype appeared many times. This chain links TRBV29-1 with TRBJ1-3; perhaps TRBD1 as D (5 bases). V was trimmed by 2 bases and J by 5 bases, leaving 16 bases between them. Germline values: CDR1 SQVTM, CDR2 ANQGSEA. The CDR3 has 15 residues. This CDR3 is CSVEWGPRRRNTIYF. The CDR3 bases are TGCAGCGTTGAATGGGGACCCCGGAGGCGAAACACCATATATTTT.

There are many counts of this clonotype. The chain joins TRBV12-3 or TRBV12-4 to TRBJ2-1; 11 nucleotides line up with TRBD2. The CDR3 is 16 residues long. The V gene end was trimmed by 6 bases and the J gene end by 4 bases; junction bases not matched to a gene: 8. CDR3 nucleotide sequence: TGTGCCAGCAGGACAACTAGCGGGGGTGTGTACAATGAGCAGTTCTTC. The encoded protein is CASRTTSGGVYNEQFF.

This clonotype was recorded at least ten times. CDR3 in DNA: TGTGCCAGCAGCGTAAGCGGGGCCAACACAGATACGCAGTATTTT. Translating it yields CASSVSGANTDTQYF. This chain joins TRBV9 and TRBJ2-3; 7 bases are shared with TRBD2. CDR1 SGDLS and CDR2 YYNGEE come from the germline V gene. J was trimmed by 2 bases and V by 1 base; bases with no gene match: 4. The CDR3 totals 15 residues.

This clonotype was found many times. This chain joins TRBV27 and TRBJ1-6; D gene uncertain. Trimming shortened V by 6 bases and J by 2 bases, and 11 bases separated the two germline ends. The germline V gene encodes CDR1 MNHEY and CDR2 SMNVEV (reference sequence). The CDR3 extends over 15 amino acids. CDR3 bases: TGTGCCAGCAGGAACGGGGTGGCCTATAATTCACCCCTCCACTTT. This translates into CASRNGVAYNSPLHF.

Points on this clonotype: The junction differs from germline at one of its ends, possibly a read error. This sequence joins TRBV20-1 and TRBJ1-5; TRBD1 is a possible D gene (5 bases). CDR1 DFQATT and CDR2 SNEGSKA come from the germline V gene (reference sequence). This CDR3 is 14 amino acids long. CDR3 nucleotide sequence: TGCAGTGCTCAGGGACGGGACGATCACCAGCACCAGCATTTT. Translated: CSAQGRDDHQHQHF.

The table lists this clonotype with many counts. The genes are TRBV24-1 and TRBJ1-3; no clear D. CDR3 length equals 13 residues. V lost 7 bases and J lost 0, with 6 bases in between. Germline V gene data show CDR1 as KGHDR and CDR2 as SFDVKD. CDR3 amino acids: CATSSYSGNTIYF. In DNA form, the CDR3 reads TGTGCCACCAGCAGCTACTCTGGAAACACCATATATTTT.